The 15 T cell receptor beta chains below were found in one sample sequenced in a study of PD-L1 blockade in urothelial cancer. The repertoire was sequenced with immunoSEQ multiplex PCR; TCRdb's copy has only in-frame clones and lacks some. The sample has 41,000 or so clones, approximately 83% seen once. Sequenced material: PBMCs, taken around atezolizumab (anti-PD-L1) treatment. These receptors came from a man aged 60 to 69 with urothelial cancer.

The chain joins TRBV4-1 to TRBJ1-4; 9 bases match TRBD1. The V gene end was trimmed by 3 bases and the J gene end by 6 bases; junction bases not matched to a gene: 11. Looked up from germline, CDR1 is MGHRA and CDR2 is YSYEKL. CDR3 size: 17 residues. In DNA form, the CDR3 reads TGCGCCAGCAGCCAGGGTACAGGGGGCGTTATGGATGAAAAACTGTTTTTT. Translation: CASSQGTGGVMDEKLFF.

This chain connects TRBV28 to TRBJ1-1; 10 bases align to TRBD1. Germline trimming cut 2 bases from V and 3 bases from J; bases unmatched to any gene: 18. The CDR3 runs 20 residues. Germline CDR1 MDHEN, CDR2 SYDVKM. The DNA for the CDR3 is TGTGCCAGCAGTTTACTTCTCGTCGTTGGGACAGGGGCATATGACACTGAAGCTTTCTTT. Translating it yields CASSLLLVVGTGAYDTEAFF.

The chain couples TRBV4-1 to TRBJ2-5; TRBD2 might be the D (7 bases). The ends were cut back, 4 bases at V and 5 bases at J, with 20 bases in the middle. CDR1 is MGHRA and CDR2 is YSYEKL in the germline V gene. The CDR3 length is 16 residues. The CDR3 DNA follows: TGCGCCAGCAGCCCAAAAAGGGGGGCCGGGGGGGAGACCCAGTACTTC. Protein sequence: CASSPKRGAGGETQYF.

V and J are TRBV6-5 and TRBJ1-4; D is possibly TRBD1 (5 bases). The CDR3 has 14 residues. Germline lookup yields CDR1 MNHEY and CDR2 SVGAGI. Trimming removed 5 bases from V and 5 bases from J, with 12 bases in between. The CDR3 DNA follows: TGTGCCAGCAGTCCTCAGGGTAACAATGAAAAACTGTTTTTT. This encodes CASSPQGNNEKLFF.

The chain has TRBV5-1 and TRBJ2-1; 12 nucleotides align to TRBD2. Germline V gives CDR1 SGHRS, CDR2 YFSETQ. CDR3 length equals 18 residues. V trimming: 4 bases; J trimming: 0 bases; junction bases outside the gene matches: 8. The CDR3 protein is CASSLGLAGLSSYNEQFF. In nucleotides, the CDR3 is TGCGCCAGCAGCCTCGGACTAGCGGGGCTAAGCTCCTACAATGAGCAGTTCTTC.

The V gene is TRBV4-1, the J gene TRBJ1-5, with TRBD1 matching 7 bases. The germline V gene has CDR1 MGHRA and CDR2 YSYEKL. V shed 0 bases and J 6 bases; nucleotides not matched to a gene: 8. The CDR3 loop spans 16 amino acids. The DNA of the CDR3 is TGCGCCAGCAGCCAAGAATGGTACACAGGGGCTCAGCCCCAGCATTTT. Its protein product is CASSQEWYTGAQPQHF.

The table lists this clone with a count of one. The rearrangement joins TRBV28 to TRBJ2-7; 9 nucleotides line up with TRBD1. J gave up 2 bases and V 5 bases, and 13 bases lay outside the gene matches. The CDR3 has 17 residues. Germline CDR1 is MDHEN and CDR2 is SYDVKM. The CDR3 DNA follows: TGTGCCAGCAGTCCCACGGGGGACAGGGATCAGACCTACGAGCAGTACTTC. Encoded protein: CASSPTGDRDQTYEQYF.

This clone was seen once. J is TRBJ1-2 and V is TRBV6-1; 7 positions agree with TRBD1. Germline CDR1 and CDR2: MNHNS and SASEGT. The CDR3 covers 15 residues. The V gene end was trimmed by 6 bases and the J gene end by 0 bases; junction bases not matched to a gene: 7. The CDR3 nucleotides are TGTGCCAGCAGCGGGACAGATCGTCCTAACTATGGCTACACCTTC. Its protein is CASSGTDRPNYGYTF.

Only one count was recorded for this clone. The chain employs TRBV23-1 and TRBJ2-2; D is perhaps TRBD2 (5 bases). TRBV23-1 is given ORF status, its function remaining uncertain. Deletions cut 5 bases from V and 3 bases from J, with 16 bases between. The CDR3 is 16 residues long. For the CDR3, the DNA is TGCGCCAGCAGTGGGAGAGCTAAGGGTGACACCGGGGAGCTGTTTTTT. This codes for CASSGRAKGDTGELFF.

The sample holds one count of this clone. J is TRBJ2-1 and V is TRBV6-5, with D perhaps matching TRBD1 (5 bases). V lost 6 bases, J lost 3 bases, and 15 bases lay in between. In germline, CDR1 is MNHEY, CDR2 SVGAGI. The CDR3 runs 15 residues. The CDR3 protein is CASSYQGTNYNEQFF. CDR3 sequence (DNA): TGTGCCAGCAGCTATCAGGGTACCAACTACAATGAGCAGTTCTTC.

This chain connects TRBV27 to TRBJ1-2; 10 bases map to TRBD1. Trimming cost V 2 bases and J 8 bases; bases outside gene matches: 8. From germline, CDR1 is MNHEY and CDR2 SMNVEV (reference sequence). The CDR3 contains 15 residues. The CDR3 region has the DNA TGTGCCAGCAGTTTAATACGGGACAGGGGTTTCGGCTACACCTTC. It specifies CASSLIRDRGFGYTF.

The V and J genes are TRBV6-6 and TRBJ2-7; D is perhaps TRBD2 (6 bases). The CDR3 loop spans 16 amino acids. Germline CDR1 is MNHNY and CDR2 is SVGAGI (reference sequence). With 3 bases removed from V and 7 bases from J, the gap between germline ends came to 22 bases. CDR3 residues: CASSYLDGGTAPEQYF. The CDR3 region has the DNA TGTGCCAGCAGTTATTTAGACGGAGGGACTGCCCCTGAGCAGTACTTC.

This sequence joins TRBV28 and TRBJ2-7; TRBD2 aligns across 7 bases. J gave up 3 bases and V 2 bases, and 4 bases lay outside the gene matches. The length of the CDR3 is 14 residues. Germline values: CDR1 MDHEN, CDR2 SYDVKM. The CDR3 loop is CASSLGGVYYEQYF. The CDR3 DNA reads as TGTGCCAGCAGTTTAGGGGGGGTGTACTACGAGCAGTACTTC. Complete variable domain (other parts from reference TRBV28 and TRBJ2-7): DVKVTQSSRYLVKRTGEKVFLECVQDMDHENMFWYRQDPGLGLRLIYFSYDVKMKEKGDIPEGYSVSREKKERFSLILESASTNQTSMYLCASSLGGVYYEQYFGPGTRLTVT.

The chain employs TRBV7-9 and TRBJ2-1; 13 bases map to TRBD2. Trimming removed 5 bases from V and 6 bases from J; junction bases left unmatched: 10. Germline V gene sequence: CDR1 SEHNR, CDR2 FQNEAQ (reference sequence). This CDR3 is built from 17 residues. The CDR3 coding sequence is TGTGCCAGCAGCCAGGGGACTAGCGGGGCGCTCGTCAATGAGCAGTTCTTC. It yields the protein CASSQGTSGALVNEQFF.

The rearrangement uses TRBV7-6 and TRBJ2-5; 8 bases map to TRBD2. V lost 2 bases and J lost 0; bases outside the gene matches: 5. There are 16 residues in the CDR3. CDR1 is SGHVS and CDR2 is FNYEAQ in the germline V gene. The CDR3 here is CASSLRIAGNQETQYF. Here the CDR3 DNA reads TGTGCCAGCAGCTTAAGAATAGCGGGGAACCAAGAGACCCAGTACTTC.